This TCR beta chain was retrieved from a study of shared clonotypes between healthy human individuals. In the original workflow: ImmunoSEQ gave junction-only sequences without quality scores, so filtering differed. The data were produced by immunoSEQ multiplex PCR, yet TCRdb's version contains in-frame clones alone and is incomplete. D and trimming come from the DNA, and the V and J calls and clone size come from that table. In the table there are about 2 million clones, 85% to 95% of which are singletons. This CDR3 is 16 amino acids long. CDR1 MNHEY and CDR2 SMNVEV come from the germline V gene (reference sequence). Trimming at V came to 4 bases and at J to 4 bases, leaving 5 bases not matched to a gene. This clone has just one count. CD45RO-negative CD8 cells positively selected for CCR7 made up the naive population, which excluded terminally differentiated effector memory CD45RA+ cells.

The chain is built from TRBV27 and TRBJ2-1; the match to TRBD2 covers 12 bases. This clonotype was obtained from a man aged 18 to 35 in good health. The sequenced sample consisted of naive CD8+ T cells sorted from blood. CDR3 region: CASSSRTSGAYNEQFF. In DNA form, the CDR3 reads TGTGCCAGCAGTTCCCGGACTAGCGGGGCTTACAATGAGCAGTTCTTC.